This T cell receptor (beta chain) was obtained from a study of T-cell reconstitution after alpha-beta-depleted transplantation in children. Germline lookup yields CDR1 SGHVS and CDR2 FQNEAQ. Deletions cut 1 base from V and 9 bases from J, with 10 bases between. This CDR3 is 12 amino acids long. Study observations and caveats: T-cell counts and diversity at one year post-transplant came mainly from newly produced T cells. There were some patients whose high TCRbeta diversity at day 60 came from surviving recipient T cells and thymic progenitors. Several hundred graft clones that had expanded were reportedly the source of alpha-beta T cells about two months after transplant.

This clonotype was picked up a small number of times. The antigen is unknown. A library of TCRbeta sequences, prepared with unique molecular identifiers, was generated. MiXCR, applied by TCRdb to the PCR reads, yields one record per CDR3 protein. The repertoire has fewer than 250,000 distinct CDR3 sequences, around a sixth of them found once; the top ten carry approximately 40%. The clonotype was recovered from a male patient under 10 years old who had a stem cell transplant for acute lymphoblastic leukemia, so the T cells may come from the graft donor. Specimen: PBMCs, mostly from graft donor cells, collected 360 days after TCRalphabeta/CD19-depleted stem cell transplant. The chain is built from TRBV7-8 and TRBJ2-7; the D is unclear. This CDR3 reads CASSLEGLGQYF. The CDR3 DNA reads TGTGCCAGCAGCTTAGAAGGCCTCGGGCAGTACTTC.